A selection of T cell receptor beta chains follows, all from one sample in a study of T cell repertoires in cytomegalovirus infection. TCRdb reanalysed the reads using MiXCR and keeps one entry per CDR3 protein. The sample carries some 200,000 distinct CDR3 sequences, approximately 38% recorded once. These receptors have no identified antigens. Sequences were derived from CD8+ T cells from cultured PBMCs, sampled from culture after CMV antigen stimulation. Every receptor here comes from a human donor in good health (CMV status not recorded). Some clones in this sample may be carry-over from other donors' samples. Each CDR3 is given with its conserved first and last residue. Fields, in order: clone size, CDR3 length, V gene, J gene, D gene, CDR3 DNA, CDR3 protein. D genes are given only for firm matches. Rows give clone size only sometimes, using once, few, many, or a class for an expanded clone.

clone size: NA
CDR3 length: 15
V gene: TRBV7-2
J gene: TRBJ1-2
D gene: TRBD1
CDR3 DNA: TGTGCCAGCAGCTTAAATGAGGGGGCGCAATTAGGCTACACCTTC
CDR3 protein: CASSLNEGAQLGYTF

clone size: NA
CDR3 length: 16
V gene: TRBV6-1
J gene: TRBJ2-1
D gene: NA
CDR3 DNA: TGTGCCAGCAGTTCTACCGAGGTGGGGGAAGGGAATGAGCAGTTCTTC
CDR3 protein: CASSSTEVGEGNEQFF

clone size: NA
CDR3 length: 17
V gene: TRBV7-9
J gene: TRBJ2-1
D gene: TRBD1
CDR3 DNA: TGTGCCAGCAGCTTACCCCAGGGGGCAAGCTCCTACAATGAGCAGTTCTTC
CDR3 protein: CASSLPQGASSYNEQFF

clone size: many
CDR3 length: 14
V gene: TRBV7-8
J gene: TRBJ1-4
D gene: NA
CDR3 DNA: TGTGCCAGCAGCTTGAGTGTGCGCGGTGAAAAACTGTTTTTT
CDR3 protein: CASSLSVRGEKLFF

clone size: NA
CDR3 length: 16
V gene: TRBV20-1
J gene: TRBJ2-3
D gene: TRBD2
CDR3 DNA: TGCAGTGCTAGCCGCCTAGCGGGACTCGTAGGAGATACGCAGTATTTT
CDR3 protein: CSASRLAGLVGDTQYF

clone size: NA
CDR3 length: 15
V gene: TRBV7-2
J gene: TRBJ2-7
D gene: NA
CDR3 DNA: TGTGCCAGCATCCCGGGGGTAGCGACCTCCTACGAGCAGTACTTC
CDR3 protein: CASIPGVATSYEQYF

clone size: NA
CDR3 length: 14
V gene: TRBV27
J gene: TRBJ2-7
D gene: NA
CDR3 DNA: TGTGCCAGCAGCCCCAGGGGCTCCCTTACCGAGCAGTACTTC
CDR3 protein: CASSPRGSLTEQYF

clone size: many
CDR3 length: 12
V gene: TRBV12-3/TRBV12-4
J gene: TRBJ2-2
D gene: NA
CDR3 DNA: TGTGCCAGCAGACTTGGGTCCGGGGAGCTGTTTTTT
CDR3 protein: CASRLGSGELFF

clone size: NA
CDR3 length: 17
V gene: TRBV27
J gene: TRBJ2-3
D gene: NA
CDR3 DNA: TGTGCCAGCACCATATCGTGGGGCCAGGGAAGCACAGATACGCAGTATTTT
CDR3 protein: CASTISWGQGSTDTQYF

clone size: few
CDR3 length: 19
V gene: TRBV7-9
J gene: TRBJ1-1
D gene: TRBD1
CDR3 DNA: TGTGCCAGCAGCCCCGACCGGGACAGGAGGGGGTTTGGGAACACTGAAGCTTTCTTT
CDR3 protein: CASSPDRDRRGFGNTEAFF

clone size: NA
CDR3 length: 13
V gene: TRBV28
J gene: TRBJ2-7
D gene: NA
CDR3 DNA: TGTGCCAGCAGGGGGGGCCTCTCGGGGAAGCAGTACTTC
CDR3 protein: CASRGGLSGKQYF

clone size: NA
CDR3 length: 14
V gene: TRBV5-1
J gene: TRBJ1-2
D gene: NA
CDR3 DNA: TGCGCCAGCAGCGCCTATAAATCTAACTATGGCTACACCTTC
CDR3 protein: CASSAYKSNYGYTF

clone size: NA
CDR3 length: 16
V gene: TRBV6-1
J gene: TRBJ2-7
D gene: TRBD2
CDR3 DNA: TGTGCCAGCAAGTCTAGCGGGAGAGCCGTGTTATACGAGCAGTACTTC
CDR3 protein: CASKSSGRAVLYEQYF

clone size: NA
CDR3 length: 15
V gene: TRBV7-3
J gene: TRBJ1-2
D gene: NA
CDR3 DNA: TGTGCCAGCAGCTTATCTCGGGGTAGCGTCTATGGCTACACCTTC
CDR3 protein: CASSLSRGSVYGYTF

clone size: NA
CDR3 length: 15
V gene: TRBV5-1
J gene: TRBJ2-1
D gene: NA
CDR3 DNA: TGCGCCAGCAGCAAGGCCCCGAGCTCCTACAATGAGCAGTTCTTC
CDR3 protein: CASSKAPSSYNEQFF

clone size: few
CDR3 length: 16
V gene: TRBV28
J gene: TRBJ2-3
D gene: TRBD2
CDR3 DNA: TGTGCCAGCAGTTCTCTCGCGGGAGGGAGCACAGATACGCAGTATTTT
CDR3 protein: CASSSLAGGSTDTQYF

clone size: NA
CDR3 length: 14
V gene: TRBV7-9
J gene: TRBJ1-2
D gene: TRBD1
CDR3 DNA: TGTGCCAGCAGCCCCACGACAGGGGTCTATGGCTACACCTTC
CDR3 protein: CASSPTTGVYGYTF

clone size: many
CDR3 length: 12
V gene: TRBV6-5
J gene: TRBJ2-5
D gene: NA
CDR3 DNA: TGTGCCAGCAGTAACCTCGAAGAGACCCAGTACTTC
CDR3 protein: CASSNLEETQYF

clone size: few
CDR3 length: 17
V gene: TRBV7-9
J gene: TRBJ2-7
D gene: NA
CDR3 DNA: TGTGCCAGCAGCTTGGAGCCAGGGACCGGATATTCCTACGAGCAGTACTTC
CDR3 protein: CASSLEPGTGYSYEQYF

clone size: NA
CDR3 length: 20
V gene: TRBV10-3
J gene: TRBJ2-5
D gene: TRBD2
CDR3 DNA: TGTGCCATCAGTGAGCCCCTAACAGGACTAGCGGGAGCAAACCAAGAGACCCAGTACTTC
CDR3 protein: CAISEPLTGLAGANQETQYF

clone size: few
CDR3 length: 13
V gene: TRBV19
J gene: TRBJ1-2
D gene: TRBD1
CDR3 DNA: TGTGCCAGTAGGACAGGGACGGACTGGGGCTACACCTTC
CDR3 protein: CASRTGTDWGYTF

clone size: few
CDR3 length: 15
V gene: TRBV27
J gene: TRBJ2-5
D gene: NA
CDR3 DNA: TGTGCCAGCAGTTTATCCTCCCAGAGACAAGAGACCCAGTACTTC
CDR3 protein: CASSLSSQRQETQYF

clone size: NA
CDR3 length: 18
V gene: TRBV27
J gene: TRBJ2-5
D gene: TRBD1
CDR3 DNA: TGTGCCAGCAGTTCCCCGTCTTTGGGACAGGGCCACCAAGAGACCCAGTACTTC
CDR3 protein: CASSSPSLGQGHQETQYF

clone size: NA
CDR3 length: 12
V gene: TRBV6-6
J gene: TRBJ1-1
D gene: NA
CDR3 DNA: TGTGCCAGCATCGAAGGGGGGGATGAAGCTTTCTTT
CDR3 protein: CASIEGGDEAFF

clone size: many
CDR3 length: 16
V gene: TRBV10-3
J gene: TRBJ2-1
D gene: NA
CDR3 DNA: TGTGCCATCAGTGAGCCCCAACAGGGTACCTACAATGAGCAGTTCTTC
CDR3 protein: CAISEPQQGTYNEQFF

clone size: NA
CDR3 length: 16
V gene: TRBV19
J gene: TRBJ1-1
D gene: TRBD1
CDR3 DNA: TGTGCCAGTAGTTCGACAGGGGGGCCTCGGGGGACTGAAGCTTTCTTT
CDR3 protein: CASSSTGGPRGTEAFF

clone size: NA
CDR3 length: 13
V gene: TRBV6-1
J gene: TRBJ1-1
D gene: NA
CDR3 DNA: TGTGCCAGTATCCGGGACACGAACACTGAAGCTTTCTTT
CDR3 protein: CASIRDTNTEAFF

clone size: NA
CDR3 length: 15
V gene: TRBV7-3
J gene: TRBJ2-7
D gene: TRBD2
CDR3 DNA: TGTGCCAGCAGCTTAGCCGGGACTAGCCAAACCGAGCAGTACTTC
CDR3 protein: CASSLAGTSQTEQYF

clone size: NA
CDR3 length: 12
V gene: TRBV29-1
J gene: TRBJ2-1
D gene: TRBD1
CDR3 DNA: TGCAGCGTCCGGACAGGGGGGAATGAGCAGTTCTTC
CDR3 protein: CSVRTGGNEQFF

clone size: few
CDR3 length: 12
V gene: TRBV7-2
J gene: TRBJ1-2
D gene: NA
CDR3 DNA: TGTGCCAGCAGCTTAAGGGGAGATGGCTACACCTTC
CDR3 protein: CASSLRGDGYTF

clone size: many
CDR3 length: 20
V gene: TRBV7-2
J gene: TRBJ2-1
D gene: TRBD2
CDR3 DNA: TGTGCCAGCAGCTTAGCCACCTGGGGCGGGAGGACGCTGTCCTACAATGAGCAGTTCTTC
CDR3 protein: CASSLATWGGRTLSYNEQFF

clone size: NA
CDR3 length: 14
V gene: TRBV11-2
J gene: TRBJ1-2
D gene: NA
CDR3 DNA: TGTGCCAGCAGCTTAGAAAGTCAGTTCTATGGCTACACCTTC
CDR3 protein: CASSLESQFYGYTF